A single sample is the source of the 19 T cell receptor beta chains below, sequenced in a study of T cells in Graves' hyperthyroidism and ophthalmopathy. Amplification yielded TCR beta CDR3 regions, with RNA transcripts as the source. The TCR CDR3 was amplified in a first-round RT-PCR using the HTBI primer set. TCRdb reanalysed the multiplex PCR reads using MiXCR and keeps one entry per CDR3 protein. The table lists roughly 300,000 distinct CDR3 sequences, around 13% of them singletons, with around 23% in the top ten. Sequencing was carried out using blood. These receptor sequences come from a woman in her twenties or thirties with Graves' hyperthyroidism.

This clonotype appeared a few times. The chain carries TRBV10-3 and TRBJ1-2; TRBD1 matches 8 bases. V lost 8 bases to trimming and J lost 2 bases; unmatched junction nucleotides: 4. Germline V gives CDR1 ENHRY, CDR2 SYGVKD. This CDR3 region has 13 residues. The CDR3 spells CAIGQGSNYGYTF. The CDR3, as DNA: TGTGCCATCGGACAGGGTTCCAACTATGGCTACACCTTC.

This clonotype was seen only a few times. This rearrangement joins TRBV29-1 to TRBJ2-7, with D unresolved. Germline V gene sequence: CDR1 SQVTM, CDR2 ANQGSEA. V lost 7 bases and J lost 3, with 7 bases in between. The CDR3 has 10 amino acids. CDR3 nucleotides: TGCAGCGCCTTAGACTACGAGCAGTACTTC. It yields the protein CSALDYEQYF.

This clonotype was observed many times. The chain has TRBV6-1 and TRBJ2-7; no reliable D call. The ends were cut back, 7 bases at V and 2 bases at J, with 12 bases in the middle. This CDR3 is built from 13 residues. Germline-derived CDR1 and CDR2 are MNHNS and SASEGT. The CDR3 is CASNERPTYEQYF. In DNA, the CDR3 is TGTGCCAGCAACGAACGGCCAACCTACGAGCAGTACTTC.

This clonotype was counted at least ten times. The gene calls are TRBV28 and TRBJ2-3; D unresolved. Per germline, CDR1 MDHEN and CDR2 SYDVKM. This CDR3 is built from 16 residues. V was pared by 4 bases and J by 3 bases, with 17 bases between. The CDR3 protein is CASSSTGPELTDTQYF. The CDR3 DNA follows: TGTGCCAGCAGTTCGACGGGCCCCGAGTTGACAGATACGCAGTATTTT.

This clonotype was observed many times. The chain carries TRBV12-3 or TRBV12-4 and TRBJ2-7; D possibly matches TRBD1 or TRBD2 (5 bases each). With 5 bases removed from V and 4 bases from J, the gap between germline ends came to 18 bases. The length of the CDR3 is 15 residues. The DNA of the CDR3 is TGTGCCAGCAGTACCCCCGGGACCAGTCTATACGAGCAGTACTTC. Translation: CASSTPGTSLYEQYF.

To note about this clonotype: One end of the junction varies from germline; a read error may be responsible. J is TRBJ2-5 and V is TRBV11-2; D is undetermined. The germline V gene encodes CDR1 SGHAT and CDR2 FQNNGV. This CDR3 has 14 amino acids. CDR3 sequence (DNA): TGTGCCAGCAGCGCGTACAGAAACCAAGAAACCCGGTACTTC. This translates into CASSAYRNQETRYF.

This clonotype has at least ten counts. The J gene is TRBJ1-2, the V gene TRBV11-2; D remains ambiguous. CDR3 length: 12 amino acids. V was trimmed by 2 bases and J by 6 bases, leaving 7 bases between them. CDR1 and CDR2 (germline): SGHAT, FQNNGV. CDR3 region: CASSLQPDGYTF. The CDR3 region has the DNA TGTGCCAGCAGCTTACAGCCCGATGGCTACACCTTC.

The chain has TRBV20-1 and TRBJ2-5, with TRBD2 matching 12 bases. Germline CDR1 DFQATT, CDR2 SNEGSKA (reference sequence). J gave up 5 bases and V 1 base, and 8 bases lay outside the gene matches. CDR3 size: 16 residues. The CDR3 coding sequence is TGCAGTGCTAGAGCTTCTAGCGGGAGGGTTTCGGAGACCCAGTACTTC. Protein product: CSARASSGRVSETQYF.

The rearrangement links TRBV12-3 or TRBV12-4 to TRBJ2-1, with D uncertain. Trimming removed 1 base at V and 0 bases at J, with 10 bases between. The CDR3 is 16 amino acids. The chain's CDR3 is CASSLGRSGSYNEQFF. For the CDR3, the DNA is TGTGCCAGCAGTTTAGGACGGTCTGGCTCCTACAATGAGCAGTTCTTC.

This clonotype came up many times. The chain carries TRBV3-1 and TRBJ2-1; a weak D match, TRBD1 (5 bases). V shed 10 bases and J shed 6 bases, with 13 bases lying between them. The CDR3 runs to 12 residues. The germline gives CDR1 LGHDT, CDR2 YNNKEL (reference sequence). CDR3 sequence reads: CATNQGTNEQFF. Here the CDR3 DNA reads TGTGCCACCAATCAGGGAACCAATGAGCAGTTCTTC.

This clonotype was counted at least ten times. The chain couples TRBV11-2 to TRBJ2-7; 10 bases fit TRBD2. Germline loops: CDR1 SGHAT, CDR2 FQNNGV. The junction had 12 bases not matched to a gene; V was cut back by 3 bases and J by 7 bases. CDR3 length: 16 amino acids. The chain's CDR3 is CASSLGGSGRAREQYF. In nucleotides, the CDR3 is TGTGCCAGCAGCTTGGGCGGGAGCGGGAGGGCGAGGGAGCAGTACTTC.

This clonotype was recorded at least ten times. The CDR3 bases are TGTGCCAGCAGCTTGACAGGCTTGGGAGAAAAACTGTTTTTT. Protein: CASSLTGLGEKLFF. The chain couples TRBV7-9 to TRBJ1-4, with D tentatively TRBD1 (6 bases). The V gene lost 3 bases and the J gene lost 8 bases, with 13 bases spanning the gap. Germline CDR1 reads SEHNR; CDR2 reads FQNEAQ (reference sequence). The CDR3 covers 14 residues.

This clonotype was counted many times. The rearrangement links TRBV2 to TRBJ2-7, with D possibly matching TRBD2 (6 bases). The V gene's germline CDR1 is SNHLY and CDR2 FYNNEI. V shed 6 bases and J shed 6 bases, with 9 bases lying between them. The length of the CDR3 is 11 residues. The CDR3 nucleotides read TGTGCCAGCAGCGGGGAGGCCGAGCAGTACTTC. Amino acids: CASSGEAEQYF.

This clonotype has a handful of counts. The CDR3 spells CASSQQVEAKNIQYF. The DNA for the CDR3 is TGTGCCAGCAGTCAACAGGTTGAGGCCAAAAACATTCAGTACTTC. The chain carries TRBV6-1 and TRBJ2-4, with D possibly TRBD1 on 5 matching bases. Germline CDR1 reads MNHNS; CDR2 reads SASEGT. The V and J ends lost 5 bases and 1 base respectively, with 12 bases between them. The CDR3 runs to 15 residues.

This clonotype was recorded at least ten times. The rearrangement uses TRBV29-1 and TRBJ2-1; 16 positions agree with TRBD2. Per germline, CDR1 SQVTM and CDR2 ANQGSEA. The CDR3 runs 14 residues. Unmatched junction bases numbered 3, after V lost 7 bases and J lost 6 bases. The CDR3 sequence: CSAGTSGRANEQFF. In DNA form, the CDR3 reads TGCAGCGCCGGGACTAGCGGGAGGGCCAATGAGCAGTTCTTC.

This clonotype occurred many times. This CDR3 reads CASTISGRAHEQYF. The CDR3 DNA reads TGTGCCAGCACCATTAGCGGGAGGGCCCACGAGCAGTACTTC. This rearrangement joins TRBV12-3 or TRBV12-4 to TRBJ2-7, with 11 bases fitting TRBD2. The ends lost 7 bases at V and 5 bases at J; junction bases unmatched: 7. The CDR3 is 14 residues long.

There are many counts of this clonotype. V gene TRBV27 combines with J gene TRBJ2-3, with TRBD2 matching over 7 bases. The V gene end was trimmed by 6 bases and the J gene end by 2 bases; junction bases not matched to a gene: 14. The CDR3 totals 17 residues. Germline-derived CDR1 and CDR2 are MNHEY and SMNVEV (reference sequence). The CDR3 region is CASSPTPSGPDTDTQYF. DNA of the CDR3: TGTGCCAGCAGCCCAACTCCTAGCGGACCAGACACAGATACGCAGTATTTT.

This clonotype showed up just a few times. V usage is TRBV29-1 and J usage is TRBJ1-5; no clear D. This CDR3 is built from 13 residues. The V end was cut by 5 bases, the J end by 0 bases, with 8 bases between. Germline CDR1 SQVTM, CDR2 ANQGSEA. This CDR3 is CSVCEDSNQPQHF. The CDR3 DNA sequence: TGCAGCGTTTGTGAAGATAGCAATCAGCCCCAGCATTTT.

The chain couples TRBV10-3 to TRBJ2-7; D is possibly TRBD2 (5 bases). From germline, CDR1 is ENHRY and CDR2 SYGVKD. The CDR3 has 14 amino acids. Trimming took 8 bases from V and 3 from J, leaving 17 bases between them. The CDR3 loop reads CAIRLAGVNYEQYF. For the CDR3, the DNA is TGTGCCATCCGACTCGCGGGCGTCAACTACGAGCAGTACTTC.